This T cell receptor (beta chain) was sequenced for a study of blood T cell repertoires in COVID-19. Whole-study context: COVID-19 samples, acute and convalescent, were from the United States, Italy and Spain. Nucleic acid was either cDNA or gDNA, and it came from T cells, B-cell-depleted T cells, or PBMCs.

In the original analysis: Reference gene primers were amplified, and this amplification served to estimate nucleated cell counts. The assay was immunoSEQ multiplex PCR, and TCRdb's table has in-frame clones only and misses some. Clone size and the V and J calls come from that table; the DNA yielded D and trimming. The data hold under 250,000 clones, with approximately 87% observed a single time. Looked up from germline, CDR1 is SGHRS and CDR2 is YFSETQ. The CDR3 has 18 amino acids. With 0 bases clipped from V and 3 bases from J, the junction kept 8 bases outside the gene matches. Sequencing input: peripheral blood. The source of this sequence is a woman aged 70-85 years with active or convalescent COVID-19. The genes are TRBV5-1 and TRBJ1-4; TRBD1 matches at 10 bases. CDR3 bases: TGCGCCAGCAGCTTGGCTCCGGGACAGGGGCCTGCTAATGAAAAACTGTTTTTT. Its translation is CASSLAPGQGPANEKLFF.